The clone carrying this T cell receptor (beta chain) was detected ten times or more. No antigen is known for it. The data were obtained in a study of T-cell reconstitution after alpha-beta-depleted transplantation in children. Points from the study as a whole: Some patients' high day-60 TCRbeta diversity was traced to surviving recipient T cells and thymic progenitors. T-cell counts and diversity were attributed mostly to newly produced T cells one year after transplant. About two months after transplant, alpha-beta T cells reportedly came from several hundred expanded graft clones.

The length of the CDR3 is 14 residues. Between the trimmed V and J ends, which lost 6 bases and 0 bases, there was a span of 13 bases. Germline V CDR1 and CDR2: DFQATT, SNEGSKA (reference sequence). Library preparation (for TCRbeta) was performed with unique molecular identifiers. TCRdb used MiXCR to reprocess the PCR reads, holding one entry per CDR3 protein. The sample gives 600,000 to 800,000 distinct CDR3 sequences, around 13% of which show up once; 0.75% to 0.85% is in the top ten. The chain combines TRBV20-1 with TRBJ2-3, with D perhaps matching TRBD2 (7 bases). This sample comprised PBMCs, obtained before TCRalphabeta/CD19-depleted stem cell transplant. This sequence was found in a girl aged 2-10 years with congenital amegakaryocytic thrombocytopenia, due to receive a stem cell transplant. CDR3 residues: CSAKGGYSTDTQYF. DNA of the CDR3: TGCAGTGCAAAGGGGGGGTACAGCACAGATACGCAGTATTTT.